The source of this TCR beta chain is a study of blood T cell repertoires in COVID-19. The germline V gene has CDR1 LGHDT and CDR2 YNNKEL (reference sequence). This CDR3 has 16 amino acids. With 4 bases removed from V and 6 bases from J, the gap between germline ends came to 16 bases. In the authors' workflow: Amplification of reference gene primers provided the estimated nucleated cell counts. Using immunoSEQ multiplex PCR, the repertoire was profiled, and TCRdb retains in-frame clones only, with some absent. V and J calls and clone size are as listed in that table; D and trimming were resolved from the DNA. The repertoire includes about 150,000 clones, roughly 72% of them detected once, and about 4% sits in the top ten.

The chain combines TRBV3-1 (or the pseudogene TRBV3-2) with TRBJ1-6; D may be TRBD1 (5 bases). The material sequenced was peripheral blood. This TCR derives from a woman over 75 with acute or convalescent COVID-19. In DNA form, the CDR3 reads TGTGCCAGCAGCCCTCTGCGTGGGGCGATTAATTCACCCCTCCACTTT. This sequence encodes CASSPLRGAINSPLHF.